Listed below are T cell receptor beta chains from one sample, sequenced in a study of blood T cell repertoires in COVID-19. Assay: immunoSEQ multiplex PCR; the TCRdb copy retains only in-frame clones and omits some. The repertoire holds 150,000 to 200,000 clones, with over 80% as singletons. Specimen: PBMCs or T cells enriched from blood (not recorded which). These receptors all come from a man between 65 and 85 years old who had been exposed to COVID-19. The CDR3 runs from the conserved cysteine through the conserved F or W. Each record gives: clone size, D gene, V gene, J gene, CDR3 DNA, CDR3 protein. The D gene is left open where the match is weak. Size tells how often a clone was seen (once, few, many) or the class of an expanded clone, and some rows leave it out.

clone size: NA
D gene: NA
V gene: TRBV2
J gene: TRBJ2-5
CDR3 DNA: TGTGCCAGCAGACGACAGATCCAAGAGACCCAGTACTTC
CDR3 protein: CASRRQIQETQYF

clone size: NA
D gene: NA
V gene: TRBV2
J gene: TRBJ1-3
CDR3 DNA: TGTGCCAGCAGACAGGACTCTGGAAACACCATATATTTT
CDR3 protein: CASRQDSGNTIYF

clone size: few
D gene: TRBD1
V gene: TRBV5-1
J gene: TRBJ1-1
CDR3 DNA: TGCGCCAGCAGCCCATTTCTCCCGGGACAGGGGGCGAAAGGGGACACTGAAGCTTTCTTT
CDR3 protein: CASSPFLPGQGAKGDTEAFF

clone size: NA
D gene: NA
V gene: TRBV11-2
J gene: TRBJ2-7
CDR3 DNA: TGTGCCAGCAGCTACTTGGTCGCGGCGAGCTCCTACGAGCAGTACTTC
CDR3 protein: CASSYLVAASSYEQYF

clone size: NA
D gene: TRBD1
V gene: TRBV5-1
J gene: TRBJ2-2
CDR3 DNA: TGCGCCAGCAGCAACGACAGGGTTCACACCGGGGAGCTGTTTTTT
CDR3 protein: CASSNDRVHTGELFF

clone size: NA
D gene: TRBD1
V gene: TRBV25-1
J gene: TRBJ1-2
CDR3 DNA: TGTGCCAGCAGTGCGACAGGGGGCCGGGGCTACACCTTC
CDR3 protein: CASSATGGRGYTF

clone size: NA
D gene: NA
V gene: TRBV28
J gene: TRBJ1-2
CDR3 DNA: TGTGCCAGCAGCTCCCGGGACATACCATATGGCTACACCTTC
CDR3 protein: CASSSRDIPYGYTF

clone size: NA
D gene: TRBD2
V gene: TRBV5-4
J gene: TRBJ2-7
CDR3 DNA: TGTGCCAGCAGCTCGGGACTAGGCTACGAGCAGTACTTC
CDR3 protein: CASSSGLGYEQYF

clone size: once
D gene: NA
V gene: TRBV24-1
J gene: TRBJ2-3
CDR3 DNA: TGTGCCACCAGTGATCCAACCCGAACCGGGTCCGATACGCAGTATTTT
CDR3 protein: CATSDPTRTGSDTQYF

clone size: NA
D gene: NA
V gene: TRBV18
J gene: TRBJ1-2
CDR3 DNA: TGTGCCAGCTCACCAAACAGGGCCCACTATGGCTACACCTTC
CDR3 protein: CASSPNRAHYGYTF

clone size: NA
D gene: NA
V gene: TRBV4-1
J gene: TRBJ1-3
CDR3 DNA: TGCGCCAGCAGGAAGGGGGATACCCCTACCTCAGGAAACACCATATATTTT
CDR3 protein: CASRKGDTPTSGNTIYF

clone size: NA
D gene: TRBD1
V gene: TRBV19
J gene: TRBJ2-7
CDR3 DNA: TGTGCCAGTAGTCCTATGGGCAGGGGGCTTTACTACGAGCAGTACTTC
CDR3 protein: CASSPMGRGLYYEQYF

clone size: once
D gene: TRBD1
V gene: TRBV19
J gene: TRBJ1-6
CDR3 DNA: TGTGCCAGTAGCACCGGGACAGCTTATAATTCACCCCTCCACTTT
CDR3 protein: CASSTGTAYNSPLHF

clone size: NA
D gene: TRBD2
V gene: TRBV7-2
J gene: TRBJ2-7
CDR3 DNA: TGTGCCAGCAGCCCCCACGGAGCTAGCGGGGCCAGGGGTCCCGAGCAGTACTTC
CDR3 protein: CASSPHGASGARGPEQYF

clone size: NA
D gene: NA
V gene: TRBV10-2
J gene: TRBJ2-7
CDR3 DNA: TGCGCCAGCAACGTAGGACAGAACTACGAGCAGTACTTC
CDR3 protein: CASNVGQNYEQYF

clone size: NA
D gene: NA
V gene: TRBV6-5
J gene: TRBJ1-2
CDR3 DNA: TGTGCCAGCAGGGCCCAGGGGAACTATGGCTACACCTTC
CDR3 protein: CASRAQGNYGYTF

clone size: NA
D gene: TRBD1
V gene: TRBV23-1
J gene: TRBJ2-7
CDR3 DNA: TGCGCCAGCGTAGGGGGACAGGGGGTTTCCTACGAGCAGTACTTC
CDR3 protein: CASVGGQGVSYEQYF

clone size: NA
D gene: NA
V gene: TRBV9
J gene: TRBJ2-7
CDR3 DNA: TGTGCCAGCAGCGTAGACCCGGGATCCACCTACGAGCAGTACTTC
CDR3 protein: CASSVDPGSTYEQYF

clone size: NA
D gene: TRBD2
V gene: TRBV12-3/TRBV12-4
J gene: TRBJ2-5
CDR3 DNA: TGTGCCAGCACCGGGACTAATCAAGAGACCCAGTACTTC
CDR3 protein: CASTGTNQETQYF

clone size: NA
D gene: TRBD2
V gene: TRBV13
J gene: TRBJ2-7
CDR3 DNA: TGTGCCAGCAGCTTAGCCGGGACTAGGAACTACGAGCAGTACTTC
CDR3 protein: CASSLAGTRNYEQYF

clone size: NA
D gene: NA
V gene: TRBV10-3
J gene: TRBJ2-7
CDR3 DNA: TGTGCCATCAGTGAGCGTGGGTTAGCGGCCGGGAGCGAGCAGTACTTC
CDR3 protein: CAISERGLAAGSEQYF

clone size: NA
D gene: NA
V gene: TRBV5-4
J gene: TRBJ1-1
CDR3 DNA: TGTGCCAGCAGCTTGGTGGGGAAAGGACAGGAAGCTTTCTTT
CDR3 protein: CASSLVGKGQEAFF

clone size: NA
D gene: NA
V gene: TRBV6-6
J gene: TRBJ1-1
CDR3 DNA: TGTGCCAGCAGTTTGACAGCTTTGAACACTGAAGCTTTCTTT
CDR3 protein: CASSLTALNTEAFF

clone size: NA
D gene: NA
V gene: TRBV9
J gene: TRBJ2-3
CDR3 DNA: TGTGCCAGCAGCGTAAGGACCGGGATCGCAGATACGCAGTATTTT
CDR3 protein: CASSVRTGIADTQYF

clone size: NA
D gene: NA
V gene: TRBV7-8
J gene: TRBJ1-5
CDR3 DNA: TGTGCCAGCAGCTCCACAGGTGGAAATCAGCCCCAGCATTTT
CDR3 protein: CASSSTGGNQPQHF

clone size: NA
D gene: TRBD2
V gene: TRBV9
J gene: TRBJ2-1
CDR3 DNA: TGTGCCAGCAGCGAGGGGAGGGCGAGCTCCTACAATGAGCAGTTCTTC
CDR3 protein: CASSEGRASSYNEQFF

clone size: few
D gene: NA
V gene: TRBV4-3
J gene: TRBJ1-1
CDR3 DNA: TGCGCCAGCAGCCAAGATACGGGGGGCGGGAACACTGAAGCTTTCTTT
CDR3 protein: CASSQDTGGGNTEAFF

clone size: NA
D gene: NA
V gene: TRBV6-5
J gene: TRBJ1-4
CDR3 DNA: TGTGCCAGCAGTCGACAGGCTAATGAAAAACTGTTTTTT
CDR3 protein: CASSRQANEKLFF

clone size: NA
D gene: TRBD2
V gene: TRBV7-3
J gene: TRBJ2-1
CDR3 DNA: TGTGCCAGCAGCTTAAGAAGCGGGGGGGCCCGAAGCCCGTTCTTC
CDR3 protein: CASSLRSGGARSPFF

clone size: NA
D gene: NA
V gene: TRBV7-2
J gene: TRBJ2-7
CDR3 DNA: TGTGCCAGCAGCTTAGCGAGACAGTCCTACGAGCAGTACTTC
CDR3 protein: CASSLARQSYEQYF

clone size: NA
D gene: TRBD1
V gene: TRBV6-5
J gene: TRBJ1-1
CDR3 DNA: TGTGCCAGCGGGGCCGACAGGGTGAACACTGAAGCTTTCTTT
CDR3 protein: CASGADRVNTEAFF

clone size: NA
D gene: TRBD2
V gene: TRBV4-3
J gene: TRBJ2-3
CDR3 DNA: TGCGCCAGCAGCCGAGCGCGGGGGTCGAAAGATACGCAGTATTTT
CDR3 protein: CASSRARGSKDTQYF

clone size: NA
D gene: NA
V gene: TRBV7-8
J gene: TRBJ1-5
CDR3 DNA: TGTGCCAGCAGCCGATCCCGGGACATGCCCCAGCATTTT
CDR3 protein: CASSRSRDMPQHF

clone size: NA
D gene: TRBD2
V gene: TRBV27
J gene: TRBJ2-4
CDR3 DNA: TGTGCCAGCAGGTCGGGGGGAGGGAACATTCAGTACTTC
CDR3 protein: CASRSGGGNIQYF

clone size: NA
D gene: NA
V gene: TRBV28
J gene: TRBJ1-2
CDR3 DNA: TGTGCCAGCGAGGCCGCTAACTATGGCTACACCTTC
CDR3 protein: CASEAANYGYTF

clone size: NA
D gene: NA
V gene: TRBV28
J gene: TRBJ2-7
CDR3 DNA: TGTGCCAGCAGCCACCCGGGTGAGGGAGGCTACGAGCAGTACTTC
CDR3 protein: CASSHPGEGGYEQYF

clone size: once
D gene: NA
V gene: TRBV4-1
J gene: TRBJ1-5
CDR3 DNA: TGCGCCAGCAGCCAGGTTGGACAGAACAATCAGCCCCAGCATTTT
CDR3 protein: CASSQVGQNNQPQHF

clone size: NA
D gene: TRBD1
V gene: TRBV19
J gene: TRBJ1-3
CDR3 DNA: TGTGCCAGTAGTGCCCCGGGACAGTCGAGCTCTGGAAACACCATATATTTT
CDR3 protein: CASSAPGQSSSGNTIYF

clone size: once
D gene: NA
V gene: TRBV19
J gene: TRBJ2-3
CDR3 DNA: TGTGCCAGTAGCAAAAGCGGGAGCACAGATACGCAGTATTTT
CDR3 protein: CASSKSGSTDTQYF

clone size: NA
D gene: TRBD1
V gene: TRBV6-1
J gene: TRBJ1-2
CDR3 DNA: TGTGCCAGCAGTGACCCGGGACAGGCTTCTTATGGCTACACCTTC
CDR3 protein: CASSDPGQASYGYTF

clone size: NA
D gene: NA
V gene: TRBV3-1/TRBV3-2
J gene: TRBJ2-2
CDR3 DNA: TGTGCCAGCAAGGGCGGGGCGAACACCGGGGAGCTGTTTTTT
CDR3 protein: CASKGGANTGELFF

clone size: NA
D gene: NA
V gene: TRBV4-2
J gene: TRBJ2-1
CDR3 DNA: TGTGCCAGCAGCCAAGACGGGAACTCCTACAATGAGCAGTTCTTC
CDR3 protein: CASSQDGNSYNEQFF

clone size: NA
D gene: TRBD1
V gene: TRBV7-9
J gene: TRBJ2-3
CDR3 DNA: TGTGCCAGCAGCCCTGGACAGGGAAGCACAGATACGCAGTATTTT
CDR3 protein: CASSPGQGSTDTQYF

clone size: NA
D gene: NA
V gene: TRBV15
J gene: TRBJ1-1
CDR3 DNA: TGTGCCACCAGCAGAGATTCGGGGGAGGGCACTGAAGCTTTCTTT
CDR3 protein: CATSRDSGEGTEAFF

clone size: few
D gene: TRBD1
V gene: TRBV4-1
J gene: TRBJ1-4
CDR3 DNA: TGCGCCAGCAGCCAGGACTCCCAGGACAGGGCAAAACTGTTTTTT
CDR3 protein: CASSQDSQDRAKLFF

clone size: NA
D gene: TRBD2
V gene: TRBV28
J gene: TRBJ2-7
CDR3 DNA: TGTGCCAGCGTCGGTTCTAGCGGGAGGACCTACGAGCAGTACTTC
CDR3 protein: CASVGSSGRTYEQYF

clone size: NA
D gene: TRBD2
V gene: TRBV19
J gene: TRBJ2-3
CDR3 DNA: TGTGCCAGTAGTATATCCGGGGGGGCCGGGACAGATACGCAGTATTTT
CDR3 protein: CASSISGGAGTDTQYF

clone size: NA
D gene: TRBD1
V gene: TRBV28
J gene: TRBJ1-2
CDR3 DNA: TGTGCCAGCAGTTTATCCCCAACAGGGGATGGCTACACCTTC
CDR3 protein: CASSLSPTGDGYTF

clone size: NA
D gene: NA
V gene: TRBV19
J gene: TRBJ2-7
CDR3 DNA: TGTGCCAGTAGTATAGGATGGGCGGGGACGACTTCCTACGAGCAGTACTTC
CDR3 protein: CASSIGWAGTTSYEQYF

clone size: NA
D gene: TRBD1
V gene: TRBV30
J gene: TRBJ2-7
CDR3 DNA: TGTGCCTGGGGGCCGGGACAGGGCTACGAGCAGTACTTC
CDR3 protein: CAWGPGQGYEQYF

clone size: NA
D gene: NA
V gene: TRBV7-9
J gene: TRBJ1-2
CDR3 DNA: TGTGCCAGCAGCACCTCCCTAGGGGTCTATGGCTACACCTTC
CDR3 protein: CASSTSLGVYGYTF

clone size: NA
D gene: NA
V gene: TRBV28
J gene: TRBJ1-3
CDR3 DNA: TGTGCCTCCCACGGGAGTAGTGGAAACACCATATATTTT
CDR3 protein: CASHGSSGNTIYF